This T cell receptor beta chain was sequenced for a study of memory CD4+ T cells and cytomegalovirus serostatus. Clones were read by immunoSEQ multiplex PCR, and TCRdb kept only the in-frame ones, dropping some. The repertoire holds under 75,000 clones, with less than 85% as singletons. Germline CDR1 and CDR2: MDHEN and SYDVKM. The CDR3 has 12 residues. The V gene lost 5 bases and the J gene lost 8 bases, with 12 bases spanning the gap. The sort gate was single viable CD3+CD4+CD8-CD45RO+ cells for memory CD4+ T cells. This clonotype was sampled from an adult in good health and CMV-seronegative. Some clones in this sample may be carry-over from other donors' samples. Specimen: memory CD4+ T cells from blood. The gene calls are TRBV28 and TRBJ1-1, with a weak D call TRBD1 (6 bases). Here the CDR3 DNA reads TGTGCCAGCAGTCGCGGGACATCAGAAGCTTTCTTT. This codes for CASSRGTSEAFF.